These 13 T cell receptor beta chains originate from one sample sequenced in a study of T-cell memory formation after mild COVID-19. A single record per CDR3 protein comes from TCRdb applying MiXCR to the 5' RACE reads. The data contain around 340,000 distinct CDR3 sequences, roughly 15% of them singletons. The specimen sequenced was PBMCs or a T cell subset sorted from them (not recorded which). These receptors were collected from a man aged 18-30 years who had mild COVID-19 (a few samples of this study predate the infection). Cell type and time point are not known.

The genes are TRBV7-3 and TRBJ2-1; the D gene is possibly TRBD2 (6 bases). V dropped 3 bases and J dropped 5 bases, with 11 bases sitting between them. The CDR3 consists of 14 residues. The germline gives CDR1 SGHTA, CDR2 FQGTGA. In DNA form, the CDR3 reads TGTGCCAGCAGCTTGCGACTAGGCGACAATGAGCAGTTCTTC. It is translated as CASSLRLGDNEQFF.

This clonotype was found a few times. The V gene is TRBV4-1, the J gene TRBJ1-1; the match to TRBD1 covers 7 bases. Per germline, CDR1 MGHRA and CDR2 YSYEKL. Germline trimming cut 1 base from V and 6 bases from J; bases unmatched to any gene: 5. The CDR3 loop spans 14 amino acids. The CDR3 sequence: CASSQANDRAEAFF. CDR3 nucleotides: TGCGCCAGCAGCCAAGCTAATGACAGGGCTGAAGCTTTCTTT.

This sequence joins TRBV5-1 and TRBJ2-1; tentatively, D is TRBD1 or TRBD2 (6 bases each). This CDR3 has 14 residues. Trimming removed 4 bases at V and 5 bases at J, with 13 bases between. Germline V gene sequence: CDR1 SGHRS, CDR2 YFSETQ. CDR3 loop: CASSAGGYNNEQFF. CDR3 coding DNA: TGCGCCAGCAGCGCCGGGGGCTACAACAATGAGCAGTTCTTC.

The sample holds a few counts of this clonotype. The chain carries TRBV4-3 and TRBJ1-2; D gene unclear. Germline V gene lookup returns CDR1 LGHNA and CDR2 YSLEER. V lost 2 bases, J lost 2 bases, and 9 bases lay in between. The CDR3 is made up of 14 amino acids. The CDR3 spells CASSQSDGNYGYTF. The CDR3 DNA sequence: TGCGCCAGCAGCCAATCGGACGGAAACTATGGCTACACCTTC.

This clonotype was counted a few times. The chain uses TRBV11-2 and TRBJ2-1; D uncertain. V was clipped by 1 base and J by 1 base, with 5 bases between them. The CDR3 has 14 residues. Looked up from germline, CDR1 is SGHAT and CDR2 is FQNNGV. CDR3 nucleotide sequence: TGTGCCAGCAGCTTAGGTCGGTCCTACAATGAGCAGTTCTTC. Translated, it gives CASSLGRSYNEQFF.

In its sample, this clonotype was seen a few times. The chain employs TRBV4-3 and TRBJ2-1; the match to TRBD2 covers 10 bases. V trimming: 1 base; J trimming: 4 bases; junction bases outside the gene matches: 7. Germline assignment: CDR1 LGHNA and CDR2 YSLEER. The CDR3 is made up of 17 amino acids. DNA of the CDR3: TGCGCCAGCAGCCAAGCATGGCTAGCGGGAGAGTACAATGAGCAGTTCTTC. It yields the protein CASSQAWLAGEYNEQFF.

The V gene is TRBV30, the J gene TRBJ2-1; 8 nucleotides match TRBD1. Germline V gene lookup returns CDR1 GTSNPN and CDR2 SVGIG (reference sequence). With V trimmed by 3 bases and J by 8 bases, 3 bases remained unmatched. The CDR3 is 12 amino acids. CDR3 residues: CAWSQTGDEQFF. DNA of the CDR3: TGTGCCTGGAGCCAGACAGGGGATGAGCAGTTCTTC.

This clonotype is a singleton in its sample. The chain carries TRBV3-1 and TRBJ1-2, with TRBD1 as a possible D gene (6 bases). Germline CDR1 and CDR2: LGHDT and YNNKEL (reference sequence). V lost 0 bases and J 8 bases, leaving 10 bases between the germline ends. The CDR3 totals 13 residues. DNA of the CDR3: TGTGCCAGCAGCCAAGACGGACAGAGGGGCTACACCTTC. Amino acid sequence: CASSQDGQRGYTF.

In this sample, this clonotype turned up a few times. This chain joins TRBV3-1 and TRBJ1-2, with TRBD1 matching 7 bases. Germline CDR1 is LGHDT and CDR2 is YNNKEL (reference sequence). The CDR3 has 15 residues. V lost 1 base and J lost 7; bases outside the gene matches: 9. CDR3 sequence (DNA): TGTGCCAGCAGCCAAGTGTGGACAGGCCCTGGTGGCTACACCTTC. Translated, it gives CASSQVWTGPGGYTF.

This chain uses TRBV5-6 with TRBJ2-7, with unresolved D. The CDR3 has 13 amino acids. With 5 bases removed from V and 5 bases from J, the gap between germline ends came to 14 bases. Looked up from germline, CDR1 is SGHDT and CDR2 is YYEEEE. Here the CDR3 reads CASRSSRIHEQYV. The CDR3, as DNA: TGTGCCAGCAGATCCAGTCGCATTCACGAGCAGTACGTC.

This chain links TRBV18 with TRBJ2-1, with D possibly TRBD2 on 5 matching bases. The CDR3 contains 13 residues. Germline lookup yields CDR1 KGHSH and CDR2 LQKENI. Trimming left V 4 bases short and J 7 bases short, with 11 bases between. CDR3 region: CASSRGSGNEQFF. The CDR3 DNA reads as TGTGCCAGCTCACGTGGGAGTGGGAATGAGCAGTTCTTC.

This sequence joins TRBV7-2 and TRBJ1-5, with TRBD1 matching over 9 bases. Germline V CDR1 and CDR2: SGHTA, FQGNSA. The V gene end was trimmed by 2 bases and the J gene end by 5 bases; junction bases not matched to a gene: 7. The CDR3 covers 16 residues. CDR3 loop: CASSLRTGVLHQPQHF. CDR3 bases: TGTGCCAGCAGCTTACGGACAGGGGTGTTGCATCAGCCCCAGCATTTT. Variable domain in full (rest from reference TRBV7-2 and TRBJ1-5): GAGVSQSPSNKVTEKGKDVELRCDPISGHTALYWYRQSLGQGLEFLIYFQGNSAPDKSGLPSDRFSAERTGGSVSTLTIQRTQQEDSAVYLCASSLRTGVLHQPQHFGDGTRLSIL.

A few counts support this clonotype. This sequence joins TRBV7-2 and TRBJ1-4, with 11 bases identical to TRBD1. Trimming took 5 bases from V and 6 from J; bases not matched to a gene: 2. This CDR3 spans 14 amino acids. Per germline, CDR1 SGHTA and CDR2 FQGNSA. As DNA, the CDR3 is TGTGCCAGCAGCGTGGGACAGGGGGATGAAAAACTGTTTTTT. This translates into CASSVGQGDEKLFF.